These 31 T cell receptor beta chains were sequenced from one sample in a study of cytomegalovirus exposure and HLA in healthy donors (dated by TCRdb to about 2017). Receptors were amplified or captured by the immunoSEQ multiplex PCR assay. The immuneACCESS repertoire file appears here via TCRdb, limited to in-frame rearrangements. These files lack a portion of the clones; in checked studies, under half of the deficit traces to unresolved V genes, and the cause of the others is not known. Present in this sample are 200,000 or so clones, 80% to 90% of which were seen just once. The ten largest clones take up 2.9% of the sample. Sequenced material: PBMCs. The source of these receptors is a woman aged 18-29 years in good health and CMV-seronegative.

The CDR3 spells CASSQVGTSVQETQYF. CDR3 DNA sequence: TGTGCCAGCAGCCAAGTCGGGACTAGTGTACAAGAGACCCAGTACTTC. The chain links TRBV4-2 to TRBJ2-5, with TRBD2 matching over 8 bases. The CDR3 has 16 residues. The V gene's germline CDR1 is LGHNA and CDR2 YNFKEQ. The ends lost 1 base at V and 2 bases at J; junction bases unmatched: 6.

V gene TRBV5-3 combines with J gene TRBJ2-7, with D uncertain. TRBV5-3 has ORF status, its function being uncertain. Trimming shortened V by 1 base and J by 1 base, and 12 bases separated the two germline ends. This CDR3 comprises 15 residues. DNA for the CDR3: TGTGCCAGAAGCTTGTACTCCCACCCGTCCTACGAGCAGTACTTC. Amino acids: CARSLYSHPSYEQYF.

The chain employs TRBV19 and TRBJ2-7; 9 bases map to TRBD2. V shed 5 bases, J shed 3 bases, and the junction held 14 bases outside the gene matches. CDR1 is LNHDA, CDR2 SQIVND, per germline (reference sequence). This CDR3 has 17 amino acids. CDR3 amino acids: CASSLTGASGEFYEQYF. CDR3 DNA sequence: TGTGCCAGTAGTTTGACCGGGGCTAGCGGGGAGTTCTACGAGCAGTACTTC. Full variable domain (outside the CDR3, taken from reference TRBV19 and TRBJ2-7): DGGITQSPKYLFRKEGQNVTLSCEQNLNHDAMYWYRQDPGQGLRLIYYSQIVNDFQKGDIAEGYSVSREKKESFPLTVTSAQKNPTAFYLCASSLTGASGEFYEQYFGPGTRLTVT.

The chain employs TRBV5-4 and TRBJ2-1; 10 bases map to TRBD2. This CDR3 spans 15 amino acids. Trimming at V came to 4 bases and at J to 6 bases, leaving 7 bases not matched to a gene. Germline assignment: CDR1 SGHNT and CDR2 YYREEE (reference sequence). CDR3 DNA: TGTGCCAGCAGCATAAAGCGGGAGGGGACCAATGAGCAGTTCTTC. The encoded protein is CASSIKREGTNEQFF.

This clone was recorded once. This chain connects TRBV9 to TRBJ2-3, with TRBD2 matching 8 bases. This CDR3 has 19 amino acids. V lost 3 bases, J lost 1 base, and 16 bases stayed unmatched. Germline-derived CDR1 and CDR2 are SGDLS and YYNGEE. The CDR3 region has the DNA TGTGCCAGCAGCGGAACAGCGGGAGCCGGATATATTGGCACAGATACGCAGTATTTT. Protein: CASSGTAGAGYIGTDTQYF.

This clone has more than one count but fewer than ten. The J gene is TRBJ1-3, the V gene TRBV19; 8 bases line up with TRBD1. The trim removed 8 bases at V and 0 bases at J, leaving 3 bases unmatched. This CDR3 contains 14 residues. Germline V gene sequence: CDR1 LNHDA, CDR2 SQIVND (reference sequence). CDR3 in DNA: TGTGCCAGTGGACAGGGAAGCTCTGGAAACACCATATATTTT. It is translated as CASGQGSSGNTIYF.

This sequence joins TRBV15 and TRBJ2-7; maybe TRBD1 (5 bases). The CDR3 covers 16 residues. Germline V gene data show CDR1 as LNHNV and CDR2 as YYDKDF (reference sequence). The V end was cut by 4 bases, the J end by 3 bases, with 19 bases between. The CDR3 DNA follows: TGTGCCACCAGCATGATTCTCTCAGGGTCCTACTACGAGCAGTACTTC. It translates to CATSMILSGSYYEQYF. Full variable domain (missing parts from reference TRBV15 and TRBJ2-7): DAMVIQNPRYQVTQFGKPVTLSCSQTLNHNVMYWYQQKSSQAPKLLFHYYDKDFNNEADTPDNFQSRRPNTSFCFLDIRSPGLGDTAMYLCATSMILSGSYYEQYFGPGTRLTVT.

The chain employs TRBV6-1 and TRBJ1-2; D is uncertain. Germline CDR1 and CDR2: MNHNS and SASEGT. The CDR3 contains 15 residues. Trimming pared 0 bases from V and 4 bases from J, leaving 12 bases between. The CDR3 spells CASSEAVTASYGYTF. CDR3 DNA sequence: TGTGCCAGCAGTGAAGCAGTAACTGCTTCCTATGGCTACACCTTC.

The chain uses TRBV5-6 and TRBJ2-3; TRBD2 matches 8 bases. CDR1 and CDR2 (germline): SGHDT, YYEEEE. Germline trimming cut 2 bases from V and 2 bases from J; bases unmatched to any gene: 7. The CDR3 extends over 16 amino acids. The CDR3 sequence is CASSFSGTRDTDTQYF. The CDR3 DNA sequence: TGTGCCAGCAGCTTTTCAGGGACTAGAGACACAGATACGCAGTATTTT. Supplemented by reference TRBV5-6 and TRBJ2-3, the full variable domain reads DAGVTQSPTHLIKTRGQQVTLRCSPKSGHDTVSWYQQALGQGPQFIFQYYEEEERQRGNFPDRFSGHQFPNYSSELNVNALLLGDSALYLCASSFSGTRDTDTQYFGPGTRLTVL.

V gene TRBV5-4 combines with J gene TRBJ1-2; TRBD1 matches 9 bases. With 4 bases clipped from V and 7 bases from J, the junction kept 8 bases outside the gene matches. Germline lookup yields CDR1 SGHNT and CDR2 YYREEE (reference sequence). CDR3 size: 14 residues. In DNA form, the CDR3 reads TGTGCCAGCAGCCGAACACAGGGGGCGAGTGGCTACACCTTC. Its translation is CASSRTQGASGYTF.

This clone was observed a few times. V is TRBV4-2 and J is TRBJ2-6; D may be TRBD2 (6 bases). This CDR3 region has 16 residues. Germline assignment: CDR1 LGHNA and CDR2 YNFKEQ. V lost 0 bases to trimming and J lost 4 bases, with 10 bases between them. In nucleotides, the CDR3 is TGTGCCAGCAGCCAAGACGGAGGGGCCGGGGCCAACGTCCTGACTTTC. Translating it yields CASSQDGGAGANVLTF.

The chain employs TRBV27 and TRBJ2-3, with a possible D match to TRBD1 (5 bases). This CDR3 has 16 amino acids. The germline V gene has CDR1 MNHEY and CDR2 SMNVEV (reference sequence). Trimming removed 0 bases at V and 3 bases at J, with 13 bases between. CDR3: CASSLSAGAVTDTQYF. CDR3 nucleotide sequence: TGTGCCAGCAGTTTATCGGCTGGGGCGGTTACAGATACGCAGTATTTT.

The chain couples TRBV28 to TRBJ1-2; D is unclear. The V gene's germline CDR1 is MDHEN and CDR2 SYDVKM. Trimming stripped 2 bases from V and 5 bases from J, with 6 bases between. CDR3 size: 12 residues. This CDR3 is CASSLGWYGYTF. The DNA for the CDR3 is TGTGCCAGCAGTTTAGGCTGGTATGGCTACACCTTC.

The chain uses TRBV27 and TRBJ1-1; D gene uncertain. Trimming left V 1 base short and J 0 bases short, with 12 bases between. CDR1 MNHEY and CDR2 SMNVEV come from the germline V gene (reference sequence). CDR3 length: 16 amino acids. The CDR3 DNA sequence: TGTGCCAGCAGTTTATTGCCGGACTCTATGAACACTGAAGCTTTCTTT. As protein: CASSLLPDSMNTEAFF.

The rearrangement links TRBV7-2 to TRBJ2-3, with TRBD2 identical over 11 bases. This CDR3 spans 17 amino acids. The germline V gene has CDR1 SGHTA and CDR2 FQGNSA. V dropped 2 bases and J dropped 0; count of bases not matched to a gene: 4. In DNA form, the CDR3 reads TGTGCCAGCAGCTTATCCGGGACTAGCGGTAGCACAGATACGCAGTATTTT. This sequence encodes CASSLSGTSGSTDTQYF.

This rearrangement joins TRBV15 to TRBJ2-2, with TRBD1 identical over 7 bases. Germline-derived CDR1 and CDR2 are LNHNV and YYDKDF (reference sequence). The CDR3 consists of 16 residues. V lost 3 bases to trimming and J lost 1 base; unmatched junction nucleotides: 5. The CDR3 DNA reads TGTGCCACCAGCAGTGAGGGACAGAAGAACACCGGGGAGCTGTTTTTT. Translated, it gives CATSSEGQKNTGELFF.

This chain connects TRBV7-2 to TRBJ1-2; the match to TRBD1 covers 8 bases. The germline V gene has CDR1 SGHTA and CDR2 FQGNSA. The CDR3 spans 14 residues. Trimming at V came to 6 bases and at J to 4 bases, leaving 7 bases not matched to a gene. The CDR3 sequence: CASRPGGAGYGYTF. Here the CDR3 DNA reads TGTGCCAGCAGGCCAGGGGGCGCTGGCTATGGCTACACCTTC.

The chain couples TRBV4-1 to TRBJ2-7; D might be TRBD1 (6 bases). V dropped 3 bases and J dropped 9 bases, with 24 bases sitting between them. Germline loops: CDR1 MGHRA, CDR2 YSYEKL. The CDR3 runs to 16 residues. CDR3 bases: TGCGCCAGCAGCCAGCCCGGGACAAGGCCCCTCCGGGGGCAGTACTTC. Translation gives CASSQPGTRPLRGQYF.

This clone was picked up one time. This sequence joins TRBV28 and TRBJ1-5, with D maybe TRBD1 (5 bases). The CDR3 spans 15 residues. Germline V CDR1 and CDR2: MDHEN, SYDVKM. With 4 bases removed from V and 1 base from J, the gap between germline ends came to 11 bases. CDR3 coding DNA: TGTGCCAGCAGTTGGGGGGAGGGAAGCAATCAGCCCCAGCATTTT. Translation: CASSWGEGSNQPQHF.

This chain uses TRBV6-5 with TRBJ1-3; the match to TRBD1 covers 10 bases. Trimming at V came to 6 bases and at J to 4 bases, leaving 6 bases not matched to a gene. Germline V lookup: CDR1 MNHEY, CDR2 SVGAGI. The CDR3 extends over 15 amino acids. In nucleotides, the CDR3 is TGTGCCAGCAGGAAACCGGGACAGGGGGGAAACACCATATATTTT. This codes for CASRKPGQGGNTIYF.

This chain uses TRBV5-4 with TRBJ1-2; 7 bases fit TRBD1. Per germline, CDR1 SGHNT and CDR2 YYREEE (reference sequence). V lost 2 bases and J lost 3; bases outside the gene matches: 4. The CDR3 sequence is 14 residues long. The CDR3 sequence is CASSFKGGDYGYTF. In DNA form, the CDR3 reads TGTGCCAGCAGCTTTAAAGGGGGCGACTATGGCTACACCTTC.

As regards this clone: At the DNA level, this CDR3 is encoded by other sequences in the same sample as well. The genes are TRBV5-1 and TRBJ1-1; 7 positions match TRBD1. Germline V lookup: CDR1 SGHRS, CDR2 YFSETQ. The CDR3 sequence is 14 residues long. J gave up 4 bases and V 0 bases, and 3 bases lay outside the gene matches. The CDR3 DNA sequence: TGCGCCAGCAGCTTGGGACAGGGTGGCACTGAAGCTTTCTTT. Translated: CASSLGQGGTEAFF. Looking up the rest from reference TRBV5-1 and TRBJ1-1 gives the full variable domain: KAGVTQTPRYLIKTRGQQVTLSCSPISGHRSVSWYQQTPGQGLQFLFEYFSETQRNKGNFPGRFSGRQFSNSRSEMNVSTLELGDSALYLCASSLGQGGTEAFFGQGTRLTVV.

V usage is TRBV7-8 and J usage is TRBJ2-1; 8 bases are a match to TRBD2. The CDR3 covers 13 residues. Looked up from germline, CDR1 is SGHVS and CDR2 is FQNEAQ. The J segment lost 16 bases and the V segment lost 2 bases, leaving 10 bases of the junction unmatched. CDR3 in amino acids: CASSLFPSGSAFF. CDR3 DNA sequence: TGTGCCAGCAGCTTATTTCCTAGCGGGTCCGCCTTCTTC.

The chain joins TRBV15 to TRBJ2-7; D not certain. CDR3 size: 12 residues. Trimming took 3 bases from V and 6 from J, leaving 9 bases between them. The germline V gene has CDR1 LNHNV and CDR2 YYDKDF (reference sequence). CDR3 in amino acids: CATSRAGSEQYF. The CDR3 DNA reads TGTGCCACCAGCAGGGCCGGGTCCGAGCAGTACTTC.

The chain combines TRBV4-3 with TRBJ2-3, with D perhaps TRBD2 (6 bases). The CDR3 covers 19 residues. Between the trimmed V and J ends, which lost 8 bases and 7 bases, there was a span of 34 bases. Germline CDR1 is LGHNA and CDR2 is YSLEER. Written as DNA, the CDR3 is TGCGCCAGCTTCCAGCAAGGGAGGACCGGGACTCAAATGAAAAATACGCAGTATTTT. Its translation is CASFQQGRTGTQMKNTQYF.

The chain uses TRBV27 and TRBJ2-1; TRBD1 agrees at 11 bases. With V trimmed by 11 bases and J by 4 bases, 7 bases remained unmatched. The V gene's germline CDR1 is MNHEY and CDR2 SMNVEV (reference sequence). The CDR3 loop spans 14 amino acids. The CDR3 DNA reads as TGTGCCGTCCGGGACAGGGGGATATACAATGAGCAGTTCTTC. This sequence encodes CAVRDRGIYNEQFF.

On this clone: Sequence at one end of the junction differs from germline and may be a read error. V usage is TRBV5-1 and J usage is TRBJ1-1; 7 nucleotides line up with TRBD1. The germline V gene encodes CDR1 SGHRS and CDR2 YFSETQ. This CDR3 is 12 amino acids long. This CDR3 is CASSGDSSQEVF. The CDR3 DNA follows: TGCGCCAGCAGCGGGGACAGCTCACAGGAGGTTTTT. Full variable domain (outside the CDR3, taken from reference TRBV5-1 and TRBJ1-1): KAGVTQTPRYLIKTRGQQVTLSCSPISGHRSVSWYQQTPGQGLQFLFEYFSETQRNKGNFPGRFSGRQFSNSRSEMNVSTLELGDSALYLCASSGDSSQEVFGQGTRLTVV.

CDR3 coding DNA: TGCGCCAGCAGCCAATTAGTCGGGGGGAGCACAGATACGCAGTATTTT. As protein: CASSQLVGGSTDTQYF. The chain recombines TRBV4-1 with TRBJ2-3, with 7 nucleotides matching TRBD2. The CDR3 runs 16 residues. Germline CDR1 reads MGHRA; CDR2 reads YSYEKL. V was pared by 2 bases and J by 0 bases, with 5 bases of the junction left unmatched.

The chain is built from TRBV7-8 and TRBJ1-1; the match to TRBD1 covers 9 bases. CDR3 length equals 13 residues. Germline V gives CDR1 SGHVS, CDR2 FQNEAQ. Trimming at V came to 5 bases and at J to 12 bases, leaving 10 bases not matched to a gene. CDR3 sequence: CASSTPGQGGPFF. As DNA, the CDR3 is TGTGCCAGCAGCACTCCGGGACAGGGAGGACCTTTCTTT.

This chain's CDR3 is CASSDWTARTGELFF. The CDR3 DNA follows: TGTGCCAGCAGTGACTGGACAGCCAGGACCGGGGAGCTGTTTTTT. This chain connects TRBV2 to TRBJ2-2, with D perhaps matching TRBD1 (6 bases). This CDR3 comprises 15 residues. CDR1 is SNHLY and CDR2 is FYNNEI in the germline V gene. Deletions cut 3 bases from V and 5 bases from J, with 13 bases between.

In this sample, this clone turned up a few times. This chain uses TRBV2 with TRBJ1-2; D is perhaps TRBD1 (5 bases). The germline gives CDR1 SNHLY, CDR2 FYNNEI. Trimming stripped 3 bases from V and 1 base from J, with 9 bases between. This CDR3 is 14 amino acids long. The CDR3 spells CASSDLGHNYGYTF. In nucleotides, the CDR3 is TGTGCCAGCAGTGATCTGGGGCATAACTATGGCTACACCTTC.